This TCR beta chain appears in the sequencing data of a study of T cells in Graves' hyperthyroidism and ophthalmopathy. Overall study context: Peripheral blood draws took place at initial diagnosis, ahead of any treatment. Whole-study findings and limits: Among clonotypes expanded in thyroid above 0.001, most were also found in blood.

It was RNA transcripts that yielded the amplified TCR beta CDR3 regions. During a first-round RT-PCR of the TCR CDR3, the HTBI primer set was used. One entry per CDR3 protein, called by TCRdb with MiXCR from the multiplex PCR reads. The data hold about 560,000 distinct CDR3 sequences, with 15% to 19% observed a single time. CDR3 length equals 13 residues. Germline V CDR1 and CDR2: MNHNS, SASEGT. V lost 8 bases and J 9 bases, leaving 17 bases between the germline ends. Only a few counts were recorded for this clonotype. Its antigen is still unknown. Graves' hyperthyroidism is called stable when ophthalmopathy does not progress within 18 months.

J is TRBJ1-5 and V is TRBV6-1; D is possibly TRBD1 (5 bases). The sequencing sample was made of blood. The sequence came from a woman younger than 45 with Graves' hyperthyroidism. CDR3 in amino acids: CASLSNRGGPQHF. The CDR3 DNA is TGTGCCAGCTTATCTAATCGGGGCGGGCCCCAGCATTTT.